The 7 T cell receptor beta chains given below trace back to one sample, sequenced in a study of T-cell reconstitution after alpha-beta-depleted transplantation in children. The TCRbeta library incorporated unique molecular identifiers. TCRdb redid the calling of the PCR reads with MiXCR, one entry per CDR3 protein. This table has around 490,000 distinct CDR3 sequences, about 10% appearing once. The material sequenced was PBMCs, mostly from graft donor cells, taken 180 days after TCRalphabeta/CD19-depleted stem cell transplant. The receptors stem from a female patient aged 2-10 years who had a stem cell transplant for aplastic anemia, so the T cells may come from the graft donor.

This clonotype was observed many times. The rearrangement links TRBV29-1 to TRBJ2-2; no definite D call. Per the germline V gene, CDR1 is SQVTM and CDR2 is ANQGSEA. The length of the CDR3 is 15 residues. Trimming took off 6 bases at V and 0 bases at J, with 14 bases between the two ends. The CDR3 region is CSVKVGAPNTGELFF. CDR3 sequence (DNA): TGCAGCGTCAAGGTTGGCGCGCCGAACACCGGGGAGCTGTTTTTT.

V and J are TRBV7-3 and TRBJ1-1; D gene unclear. Trimming stripped 1 base from V and 5 bases from J, with 8 bases between. Germline loops: CDR1 SGHTA, CDR2 FQGTGA. The CDR3 has 13 residues. CDR3 residues: CASSLNELTEAFF. In nucleotides, the CDR3 is TGTGCCAGCAGCTTAAACGAATTGACTGAAGCTTTCTTT.

This clonotype appeared many times. The chain links TRBV12-3 or TRBV12-4 to TRBJ2-4; D call uncertain. Trimming took off 3 bases at V and 2 bases at J, with 8 bases between the two ends. The CDR3 is 14 residues long. The CDR3 sequence: CASSFPGSKNIQYF. The CDR3 DNA is TGTGCCAGCAGTTTTCCCGGGTCCAAAAACATTCAGTACTTC.

This sequence joins TRBV5-1 and TRBJ2-1, with TRBD2 matching over 7 bases. This CDR3 has 16 amino acids. Germline V gene sequence: CDR1 SGHRS, CDR2 YFSETQ. V shed 6 bases and J 3 bases; nucleotides not matched to a gene: 12. The CDR3 region is CASTEEAGTDYNEQFF. CDR3 in DNA: TGCGCCAGCACCGAGGAAGCGGGAACCGACTACAATGAGCAGTTCTTC.

This chain links TRBV14 with TRBJ2-1; D unclear. Trimming removed 4 bases from V and 1 base from J, with 8 bases in between. Germline CDR1 is SGHDN and CDR2 is FVKESK. The CDR3 is 14 amino acids. DNA of the CDR3: TGTGCCAGCAGCCCGAAGACGTCCTACAATGAGCAGTTCTTC. It translates to CASSPKTSYNEQFF.

The chain recombines TRBV12-3 or TRBV12-4 with TRBJ2-1; D not resolved. The CDR3 is 15 residues long. The ends were cut back, 6 bases at V and 6 bases at J, with 18 bases in the middle. CDR3 DNA: TGTGCCAGCAGCCCGGTGTTCCCACTACTCAATGAGCAGTTCTTC. Encoded protein: CASSPVFPLLNEQFF.

The chain has TRBV12-3 or TRBV12-4 and TRBJ2-5, with a possible D match to TRBD1 (5 bases). The CDR3 totals 15 residues. Trimming took off 2 bases at V and 2 bases at J, with 12 bases between the two ends. CDR3 amino acids: CASSLKGAGQETQYF. In DNA form, the CDR3 reads TGTGCCAGCAGTTTAAAGGGTGCAGGGCAAGAGACCCAGTACTTC.